The 26 T cell receptor beta chains below come from one sample, sequenced in a study of vaccination and CD4 T cells after COVID-19. Researchers used the Oncomine TCR Beta short-read assay to sequence DNA from cultured CD4+ T cells. TCRdb re-called the PCR reads with MiXCR, one entry per CDR3 protein. The data contain about 16,000 distinct CDR3 sequences, roughly 54% of them singletons. Documented time point: late sampling 161 to 241 days after vaccination in a few convalescent patients. The treatment: 10-day PBMC culture with coronavirus spike peptide pools or control peptides (ViraFEST assay). Antigen specificity for these receptors is unknown. Sequencing used CD4+ T cells from blood, cultured in vitro, obtained about 7 months after SARS-CoV-2 vaccination. Source of these receptors: a human donor who had recovered from COVID-19.

The genes are TRBV7-9 and TRBJ2-7; either TRBD1 or TRBD2 may fit D (5 bases each). The CDR3 spans 14 residues. The germline V gene has CDR1 SEHNR and CDR2 FQNEAQ (reference sequence). Trimming shortened V by 6 bases and J by 0 bases, and 12 bases separated the two germline ends. The CDR3 sequence is CASSPGRSSYEQYF. CDR3 nucleotide sequence: TGTGCCAGCAGTCCGGGACGGAGCTCCTACGAGCAGTACTTC.

V is TRBV10-3 and J is TRBJ1-5; tentatively, D is TRBD1 (5 bases). V was clipped by 3 bases and J by 2 bases, with 8 bases between them. Germline CDR1 ENHRY, CDR2 SYGVKD. This CDR3 is built from 14 residues. The CDR3 coding sequence is TGTGCCATCAGTGATGGGGCTGGCAATCAGCCCCAGCATTTT. Amino acid sequence: CAISDGAGNQPQHF.

This chain links TRBV7-3 with TRBJ1-1; D remains unclear. Germline V lookup: CDR1 SGHTA, CDR2 FQGTGA. V was cut by 4 bases and J by 0 bases, with 6 bases left in between. The CDR3 sequence is 13 residues long. This chain's CDR3 is CASSSSMNTEAFF. The CDR3 DNA reads TGTGCCAGCAGCTCTTCCATGAACACTGAAGCTTTCTTT.

The gene calls are TRBV11-3 and TRBJ2-7; a weak D match, TRBD1 (5 bases). This CDR3 is 13 amino acids long. Trimming removed 5 bases from V and 5 bases from J, with 13 bases in between. From germline, CDR1 is SGHNT and CDR2 YENEEA. CDR3 DNA sequence: TGTGCCAGCAGCCCGTGGGGCGGCGACGAGCAGTACTTC. Translation gives CASSPWGGDEQYF.

The rearrangement uses TRBV2 and TRBJ2-3; maybe TRBD1 (5 bases). The CDR3 has 14 residues. The germline V gene encodes CDR1 SNHLY and CDR2 FYNNEI. V lost 7 bases and J 3 bases, leaving 14 bases between the germline ends. This chain's CDR3 is CASKSPQGTDTQYF. The CDR3 DNA sequence: TGTGCCAGCAAGAGTCCGCAGGGAACAGATACGCAGTATTTT.

The rearrangement links TRBV6-2 or TRBV6-3 to TRBJ2-5, with TRBD2 identical over 8 bases. CDR1 MNHEY and CDR2 SVGEGT come from the germline V gene. This CDR3 contains 15 residues. With 8 bases clipped from V and 7 bases from J, the junction kept 15 bases outside the gene matches. CDR3 DNA: TGTGCCAGCCACCTCGGGGGGGAACTGGGTTTGACCCAGTACTTC. Protein product: CASHLGGELGLTQYF.

The V call is TRBV7-2, the J call TRBJ1-2; D is unresolved. Germline V gene lookup returns CDR1 SGHTA and CDR2 FQGNSA. V lost 2 bases and J lost 2, with 6 bases in between. This CDR3 is built from 13 residues. Written as DNA, the CDR3 is TGTGCCAGCAGCTTACGACGGAACTATGGCTACACCTTC. It translates to CASSLRRNYGYTF.

This clonotype was observed a handful of times. The V gene is TRBV7-2, the J gene TRBJ2-5; no firm D call. V was trimmed by 2 bases and J by 7 bases, leaving 5 bases between them. The CDR3 sequence is 11 residues long. Germline assignment: CDR1 SGHTA and CDR2 FQGNSA. CDR3 sequence: CASSLRGTQYF. CDR3 sequence (DNA): TGTGCCAGCAGCTTACGTGGGACCCAGTACTTC.

The rearrangement joins TRBV15 to TRBJ1-2, with 9 nucleotides matching TRBD1. Germline trimming cut 6 bases from V and 8 bases from J; bases unmatched to any gene: 10. The CDR3 is 14 amino acids. CDR1 is LNHNV, CDR2 YYDKDF, per germline (reference sequence). This chain's CDR3 is CATSEGDRVYGYTF. The CDR3 bases are TGTGCCACCAGTGAAGGGGACAGGGTATACGGCTACACCTTC.

This clonotype was observed a handful of times. V usage is TRBV20-1 and J usage is TRBJ2-5, with 7 bases identical to TRBD1. Germline V gives CDR1 DFQATT, CDR2 SNEGSKA (reference sequence). The V and J ends lost 3 bases and 1 base, in that order; junction bases with no gene match: 8. This CDR3 is built from 15 residues. This CDR3 reads CSASSMDRLQETQYF. Here the CDR3 DNA reads TGCAGTGCTAGCTCGATGGACAGGCTCCAAGAGACCCAGTACTTC.

The chain uses TRBV6-1 and TRBJ1-2; the D gene is possibly TRBD1 (5 bases). Germline CDR1 is MNHNS and CDR2 is SASEGT. Between the trimmed V and J ends, which lost 4 bases and 8 bases, there was a span of 8 bases. The CDR3 length is 11 residues. CDR3 protein: CASSAGTGYTF. CDR3 bases: TGTGCCAGCAGTGCAGGGACGGGCTACACCTTC.

The genes are TRBV6-1 and TRBJ2-1; TRBD1 aligns across 7 bases. The CDR3 has 17 residues. After removal of 6 bases from V and 10 bases from J, the junction contained 21 bases not matched to a gene. CDR1 and CDR2 (germline): MNHNS, SASEGT. The CDR3 is CASRPRSGTVALVEQFF. The DNA of the CDR3 is TGTGCCAGCAGACCCCGTTCCGGGACAGTAGCTTTGGTAGAGCAGTTCTTC.

The rearrangement uses TRBV10-3 and TRBJ2-3; D may be TRBD2 (5 bases). V lost 10 bases, J lost 2 bases, and 16 bases lay in between. Germline CDR1 and CDR2: ENHRY and SYGVKD. The CDR3 runs to 14 residues. CDR3 residues: CATLGLASTDTQYF. The CDR3 DNA follows: TGTGCCACCTTAGGGCTAGCTTCCACAGATACGCAGTATTTT.

The V gene is TRBV20-1, the J gene TRBJ2-1; no clear D. V lost 0 bases and J 9 bases, leaving 15 bases between the germline ends. The V gene's germline CDR1 is DFQATT and CDR2 SNEGSKA (reference sequence). The CDR3 loop spans 14 amino acids. As DNA, the CDR3 is TGCAGTGCTAGAGAGGGATCATTAGGTCGTGAGCAGTTCTTC. Protein: CSAREGSLGREQFF.

The chain employs TRBV6-1 and TRBJ1-1; a possible D gene is TRBD1 (5 bases). The CDR3 contains 13 residues. Germline values: CDR1 MNHNS, CDR2 SASEGT. Trimming pared 2 bases from V and 10 bases from J, leaving 14 bases between. DNA of the CDR3: TGTGCCAGCAGTGAACGGGAGGGGAGGGCAGCTTTCTTT. Protein product: CASSEREGRAAFF.

This rearrangement joins TRBV12-3 or TRBV12-4 to TRBJ1-5, with TRBD1 as a possible D gene (5 bases). The CDR3 has 13 residues. V was cut by 7 bases and J by 1 base, with 8 bases left in between. The CDR3 region is CASNRDSNQPQHF. The CDR3 region has the DNA TGTGCCAGCAATCGGGACAGCAATCAGCCCCAGCATTTT.

The chain has TRBV6-1 and TRBJ2-7; 10 bases are shared with TRBD1. The germline V gene has CDR1 MNHNS and CDR2 SASEGT. The CDR3 spans 16 residues. Germline trimming cut 6 bases from V and 9 bases from J; bases unmatched to any gene: 17. The CDR3 protein is CASRGLGGTGDSGQYF. CDR3 in DNA: TGTGCCAGCAGGGGGCTGGGAGGGACAGGGGATTCCGGGCAGTACTTC.

This chain joins TRBV20-1 and TRBJ1-1, with unresolved D. The CDR3 runs 11 residues. Trimming removed 6 bases from V and 2 bases from J, with 7 bases in between. Per the germline V gene, CDR1 is DFQATT and CDR2 is SNEGSKA (reference sequence). CDR3 in DNA: TGCAGTGCCTTGACCAACACTGAAGCTTTCTTT. The encoded protein is CSALTNTEAFF.

The chain employs TRBV24-1 and TRBJ2-2, with no clear D. The CDR3 has 15 amino acids. The V end was cut by 7 bases, the J end by 7 bases, with 18 bases between. From germline, CDR1 is KGHDR and CDR2 SFDVKD. CDR3 sequence reads: CATSQHRPEVGELFF. The CDR3, as DNA: TGTGCCACCAGCCAACATCGACCCGAAGTCGGGGAGCTGTTTTTT.

The V gene is TRBV20-1, the J gene TRBJ2-1, with D possibly TRBD1 on 5 matching bases. The ends were cut back, 1 base at V and 4 bases at J, with 8 bases in the middle. The CDR3 length is 13 residues. CDR1 is DFQATT, CDR2 SNEGSKA, per germline (reference sequence). CDR3 region: CSARGGNYNEQFF. CDR3 coding DNA: TGCAGTGCTAGAGGGGGCAATTACAATGAGCAGTTCTTC.

This clonotype was observed a handful of times. The chain combines TRBV27 with TRBJ2-7; D not resolved. V was clipped by 7 bases and J by 0 bases, with 16 bases between them. The CDR3 is made up of 15 amino acids. Per germline, CDR1 MNHEY and CDR2 SMNVEV (reference sequence). The CDR3 DNA follows: TGTGCCAGCACCCCCCAGTTGGGCAACTCCTACGAGCAGTACTTC. Residues: CASTPQLGNSYEQYF.

This chain uses TRBV7-2 with TRBJ1-1; D is possibly TRBD1 (5 bases). The germline V gene encodes CDR1 SGHTA and CDR2 FQGNSA. Trimming shortened V by 1 base and J by 0 bases, and 12 bases separated the two germline ends. This CDR3 contains 16 residues. CDR3: CASSLGGRALNTEAFF. The CDR3 DNA reads TGTGCCAGCAGCTTAGGGGGCAGGGCCCTGAACACTGAAGCTTTCTTT.

This clonotype was found a few times. The V and J genes are TRBV20-1 and TRBJ1-2; 9 nucleotides match TRBD1. V gave up 3 bases and J gave up 1 base; unmatched junction bases: 9. The germline gives CDR1 DFQATT, CDR2 SNEGSKA (reference sequence). The CDR3 consists of 16 residues. Here the CDR3 DNA reads TGCAGTGCTAGTCGGACAGGGGATTGGAGTAACTATGGCTACACCTTC. This gives the protein CSASRTGDWSNYGYTF.

V gene TRBV20-1 combines with J gene TRBJ2-5, with 7 bases identical to TRBD1. CDR1 is DFQATT and CDR2 is SNEGSKA in the germline V gene (reference sequence). The CDR3 loop spans 12 amino acids. V shed 7 bases, J shed 5 bases, and the junction held 7 bases outside the gene matches. For the CDR3, the DNA is TGCAGTGTTGAGGGACAGTCGGAGACCCAGTACTTC. This encodes CSVEGQSETQYF.

The sample holds a few counts of this clonotype. The CDR3 nucleotides read TGTGCCAGCAGCCCCGGACTAGCGGGAGCCCAAGAGACCCAGTACTTC. Translation gives CASSPGLAGAQETQYF. The gene calls are TRBV7-2 and TRBJ2-5, with 13 bases aligning to TRBD2. J was trimmed by 1 base and V by 5 bases; bases with no gene match: 4. The CDR3 covers 16 residues. Germline CDR1 and CDR2: SGHTA and FQGNSA.

The V gene is TRBV11-2, the J gene TRBJ2-7; D gene unclear. Trimming took 6 bases from V and 4 from J, leaving 10 bases between them. The CDR3 has 12 amino acids. In germline, CDR1 is SGHAT, CDR2 FQNNGV. This CDR3 reads CASRQALYEQYF. Here the CDR3 DNA reads TGTGCCAGCAGGCAAGCCCTGTACGAGCAGTACTTC.